This passage covers 9 T cell receptor beta chains from one sample sequenced in a study of cytomegalovirus exposure and HLA in healthy donors. The study ran its PCR with 60 Vbeta and 13 Jbeta primers. Measured with immunoSEQ multiplex PCR; TCRdb has only the in-frame clones, and not every one. The table lists 100,000 or so clones, under 85% of them singletons. Sequencing was done on a sample of PBMCs. These receptor sequences come from a man aged 25 to 40 in good health and CMV-seronegative.

V and J are TRBV29-1 and TRBJ2-7; a possible D gene is TRBD2 (5 bases). The CDR3 has 16 amino acids. Trimming removed 6 bases from V and 2 bases from J, with 23 bases in between. The V gene's germline CDR1 is SQVTM and CDR2 ANQGSEA. The DNA for the CDR3 is TGCAGCGTCGCCAACCCGCGGGCAGGCCTGACCTACGAGCAGTACTTC. Residues: CSVANPRAGLTYEQYF.

V gene TRBV2 combines with J gene TRBJ1-5; a weak D match, TRBD1 (5 bases). Trimming took 7 bases from V and 6 from J, leaving 16 bases between them. This CDR3 has 14 amino acids. CDR1 SNHLY and CDR2 FYNNEI come from the germline V gene. The CDR3 loop reads CASTKRTTIQPQHF. CDR3 bases: TGTGCCAGCACCAAAAGGACAACAATTCAGCCCCAGCATTTT.

The genes are TRBV30 and TRBJ1-5; TRBD1 matches at 12 bases. The CDR3 runs 15 residues. V was pared by 0 bases and J by 6 bases, with 3 bases of the junction left unmatched. Germline V CDR1 and CDR2: GTSNPN, SVGIG (reference sequence). Here the CDR3 reads CAWSVGTGGFQPQHF. As DNA, the CDR3 is TGTGCCTGGAGTGTTGGGACAGGGGGCTTTCAGCCCCAGCATTTT.

V and J are TRBV6-4 and TRBJ2-5; no firm D call. The CDR3 is made up of 14 amino acids. Germline V CDR1 and CDR2: MRHNA, SNTAGT. V gave up 2 bases and J gave up 1 base, with 8 bases separating them. The CDR3 DNA is TGTGCCAGCAGTGACCACCCAGGCCAAGAGACCCAGTACTTC. Translation gives CASSDHPGQETQYF.

The chain joins TRBV4-3 to TRBJ2-7, with TRBD2 matching 7 bases. The germline gives CDR1 LGHNA, CDR2 YSLEER. This CDR3 is 15 amino acids long. With 0 bases clipped from V and 2 bases from J, the junction kept 4 bases outside the gene matches. The CDR3 reads CASSQDRAGAYEQYF. CDR3 nucleotides: TGCGCCAGCAGCCAAGATCGGGCGGGAGCCTACGAGCAGTACTTC.

The chain carries TRBV9 and TRBJ2-3, with 13 nucleotides matching TRBD2. Germline CDR1 and CDR2: SGDLS and YYNGEE. Unmatched junction bases numbered 5, after V lost 4 bases and J lost 3 bases. This CDR3 region has 16 residues. The CDR3 region is CASSYGLAGDTDTQYF. The CDR3 coding sequence is TGTGCCAGCAGCTACGGACTAGCGGGAGATACAGATACGCAGTATTTT.

The chain combines TRBV9 with TRBJ2-2; 10 positions agree with TRBD2. The CDR3 sequence is 16 residues long. Per germline, CDR1 SGDLS and CDR2 YYNGEE. V lost 0 bases, J lost 7 bases, and 6 bases stayed unmatched. The CDR3 DNA reads TGTGCCAGCAGCGTAGTGCCTAGCGGGGGTGACGGGGAGCTGTTTTTT. Translating it yields CASSVVPSGGDGELFF.

The chain couples TRBV29-1 to TRBJ1-5, with D tentatively TRBD1 (5 bases). Trimming left V 4 bases short and J 6 bases short, with 10 bases between. CDR1 and CDR2 (germline): SQVTM, ANQGSEA. The CDR3 runs 12 residues. The CDR3: CSVARVSQPQHF. In DNA, the CDR3 is TGCAGCGTTGCCAGGGTGAGTCAGCCCCAGCATTTT.

The chain recombines TRBV6-1 with TRBJ2-7; D possibly corresponds to TRBD1 (5 bases). CDR1 is MNHNS, CDR2 SASEGT, per germline. The CDR3 consists of 14 residues. V lost 10 bases, J lost 5 bases, and 21 bases lay in between. The CDR3 sequence: CATRLGVYDDEQYF. Written as DNA, the CDR3 is TGTGCCACCAGGTTAGGGGTCTATGACGACGAGCAGTACTTC.